The T cell receptor beta chain described here comes from a study of T cells in tuberculosis. Study summary: IGRA-negative adolescents, IGRA-positive adolescents with latent tuberculosis and adults with active tuberculosis formed this South African cohort. Findings and caveats of the study: Active tuberculosis patients had shorter CDR3-alpha; the beta difference was nonsignificant. Classification accuracy was 85% to 90% (AUROC 0.85 to 0.95) with the GMM-specific repertoire. Active tuberculosis alpha repertoires lay closer to GMM-specific TCRs than controls'.

Method: immunoSEQ multiplex PCR; TCRdb's copy keeps in-frame clones and lacks some. Here the sample spans approximately 20,000 clones, approximately 97% being singletons. Details on this clone: The antigen remains undetermined.

The germline V gene has CDR1 SNHLY and CDR2 FYNNEI. The V segment lost 6 bases and the J segment 4 bases; nucleotides outside the gene matches: 14. This CDR3 spans 17 amino acids. The chain uses TRBV2 and TRBJ2-3, with TRBD2 matching over 9 bases. This sequence originates from a donor aged 10-29 years with latent tuberculosis or without tuberculosis infection. The specimen sequenced was PBMCs. The CDR3 region is CASRASRTSVISDTQYF. The DNA for the CDR3 is TGTGCCAGCAGAGCTTCACGGACTAGCGTGATATCAGATACGCAGTATTTT.